Shown below are 28 T cell receptor beta chains from a single sample sequenced in a study of CD8 T cells in Susac syndrome. Reverse transcription of roughly 0.5 to 1 ug RNA used random hexamers. TCRdb redid the calling of the immunoSEQ multiplex PCR reads with MiXCR, one entry per CDR3 protein. Here the sample spans some 150,000 distinct CDR3 sequences, approximately 95% being singletons. Sequenced input: CD8+ T cells from PBMCs. The receptors here all came from a human donor in good health.

This clonotype appeared once. This chain uses TRBV9 with TRBJ2-7; possibly TRBD2 for D (5 bases). The CDR3 runs to 14 residues. The V end lost 0 bases, the J end lost 7 bases, and 14 bases lay between the germline ends. Looked up from germline, CDR1 is SGDLS and CDR2 is YYNGEE. The CDR3: CASSVGVLPGEQYF. CDR3 nucleotide sequence: TGTGCCAGCAGCGTAGGCGTGTTGCCGGGGGAGCAGTACTTC.

The V call is TRBV7-9, the J call TRBJ2-2, with D unresolved. With 1 base removed from V and 6 bases from J, the gap between germline ends came to 9 bases. Germline V CDR1 and CDR2: SEHNR, FQNEAQ (reference sequence). This CDR3 is 14 amino acids long. CDR3 coding DNA: TGTGCCAGCAGCTTAGGGCAGTCTCCCGGGGAGCTGTTTTTT. It translates to CASSLGQSPGELFF.

V usage is TRBV12-3 or TRBV12-4 and J usage is TRBJ2-1; TRBD1 matches 7 bases. The CDR3 is 12 residues long. With 6 bases clipped from V and 7 bases from J, the junction kept 3 bases outside the gene matches. The CDR3 DNA is TGTGCCAGCAGGTCGACAGGGAATGAGCAGTTCTTC. This encodes CASRSTGNEQFF.

This clonotype was found a few times. This CDR3 is CAWSRYYGYTF. The CDR3 bases are TGTGCCTGGAGTCGATACTATGGCTACACCTTC. J is TRBJ1-2 and V is TRBV30; no clear D gene. Trimming stripped 2 bases from V and 3 bases from J, with 4 bases between. The CDR3 totals 11 residues. Germline CDR1 and CDR2: GTSNPN and SVGIG (reference sequence). The variable domain in full, completed from reference TRBV30 and TRBJ1-2, reads SQTIHQWPATLVQPVGSPLSLECTVEGTSNPNLYWYRQAAGRGLQLLFYSVGIGQISSEVPQNLSASRPQDRQFILSSKKLLLSDSGFYLCAWSRYYGYTFGSGTRLTVV.

The rearrangement links TRBV4-3 to TRBJ2-1; 9 bases are a match to TRBD1. Germline V CDR1 and CDR2: LGHNA, YSLEER. Trimming at V came to 3 bases and at J to 4 bases, leaving 4 bases not matched to a gene. The CDR3 loop spans 15 amino acids. The DNA for the CDR3 is TGCGCCAGCAGCCACACAGGGGGCTCGTACAATGAGCAGTTCTTC. It codes for CASSHTGGSYNEQFF.

In nucleotides, the CDR3 is TGTGCCAGCACCGCAAAAACTTGCGGGGAGGAATTCTTC. Its protein product is CASTAKTCGEEFF. The rearrangement links TRBV21-1 to TRBJ2-1; the listed D gene, TRBD2, was not tested against the DNA. TRBV21-1 is labeled a pseudogene. The CDR3 consists of 13 residues.

The V and J genes are TRBV27 and TRBJ2-3, with a weak D call TRBD2 (7 bases). The CDR3 has 15 amino acids. Germline V gene lookup returns CDR1 MNHEY and CDR2 SMNVEV (reference sequence). Trimming left V 5 bases short and J 1 base short, with 13 bases between. DNA for the CDR3: TGTGCCAGCAGTCCCTCGGGGGGCGGCACAGATACGCAGTATTTT. Amino acids: CASSPSGGGTDTQYF.

In its sample, this clonotype was seen once. This chain links TRBV2 with TRBJ2-3; TRBD2 agrees at 7 bases. Germline V gene data show CDR1 as SNHLY and CDR2 as FYNNEI. The CDR3 spans 15 residues. J was trimmed by 6 bases and V by 3 bases; bases with no gene match: 9. The CDR3 loop is CASSDSAGVDDTQYF. Written as DNA, the CDR3 is TGTGCCAGCAGTGACTCTGCGGGAGTGGACGATACGCAGTATTTT.

The V call is TRBV19, the J call TRBJ2-3, with D tentatively TRBD2 (6 bases). V was trimmed by 3 bases and J by 4 bases, leaving 14 bases between them. Germline CDR1 LNHDA, CDR2 SQIVND (reference sequence). The CDR3 runs to 15 residues. This CDR3 reads CASSILATTPDTQYF. For the CDR3, the DNA is TGTGCCAGTAGTATCCTAGCGACCACCCCAGATACGCAGTATTTT.

The CDR3 nucleotides are TGTGCCAGCAGCGCCGGGTCTGGTGGGTACGAGCAGTACTTC. Amino acid sequence: CASSAGSGGYEQYF. The chain links TRBV27 to TRBJ2-7; D ambiguous. Per the germline V gene, CDR1 is MNHEY and CDR2 is SMNVEV (reference sequence). The CDR3 extends over 14 amino acids. V lost 6 bases and J lost 4, with 16 bases in between.

This chain connects TRBV30 to TRBJ2-3; possibly TRBD2 for D (5 bases). With 2 bases removed from V and 8 bases from J, the gap between germline ends came to 23 bases. The germline V gene encodes CDR1 GTSNPN and CDR2 SVGIG (reference sequence). The length of the CDR3 is 16 residues. In DNA, the CDR3 is TGTGCCTGGAGTCCGGACCCCGGGATAATAGGTTCTACGCAGTATTTT. Translation gives CAWSPDPGIIGSTQYF.

The J gene is TRBJ2-1, the V gene TRBV27, with D perhaps TRBD1 (5 bases). The CDR3 length is 12 residues. V was pared by 8 bases and J by 2 bases, with 7 bases between. Per the germline V gene, CDR1 is MNHEY and CDR2 is SMNVEV (reference sequence). CDR3 amino acids: CASQGAYNEQFF. DNA for the CDR3: TGTGCCAGCCAGGGCGCCTACAATGAGCAGTTCTTC.

The chain joins TRBV15 to TRBJ2-1; no definite D call. The CDR3 runs 13 residues. Germline CDR1 and CDR2: LNHNV and YYDKDF (reference sequence). Trimming shortened V by 6 bases and J by 8 bases, and 14 bases separated the two germline ends. The CDR3 bases are TGTGCCACCAGAGGTGGACCCCCGGATGAGCAGTTCTTC. Translated, it gives CATRGGPPDEQFF.

The gene calls are TRBV9 and TRBJ2-7; 7 positions agree with TRBD1. Germline trimming cut 3 bases from V and 0 bases from J; bases unmatched to any gene: 6. The CDR3 totals 15 residues. Germline CDR1 is SGDLS and CDR2 is YYNGEE. In DNA form, the CDR3 reads TGTGCCAGCAGCGGGGGACAGTATCCCTCCTACGAGCAGTACTTC. This translates into CASSGGQYPSYEQYF.

The chain combines TRBV27 with TRBJ1-3, with no clear D. The CDR3 is 11 residues long. Trimming pared 7 bases from V and 3 bases from J, leaving 4 bases between. Germline V lookup: CDR1 MNHEY, CDR2 SMNVEV (reference sequence). CDR3 bases: TGTGCCAGCATGGGTGGAAACACCATATATTTT. Translating gives CASMGGNTIYF.

This chain uses TRBV29-1 with TRBJ2-7; 8 nucleotides agree with TRBD1. Germline CDR1 and CDR2: SQVTM and ANQGSEA. CDR3 length equals 14 residues. Losses at the gene ends were 7 bases for V and 1 base for J; bases not matched to a gene: 9. CDR3 amino acids: CSAETGAESYEQYF. Written as DNA, the CDR3 is TGCAGCGCCGAGACAGGGGCAGAGTCCTACGAGCAGTACTTC.

This clonotype was picked up one time. The chain uses TRBV20-1 and TRBJ1-1; TRBD1 might be the D (5 bases). The CDR3 has 14 amino acids. Germline V gene sequence: CDR1 DFQATT, CDR2 SNEGSKA (reference sequence). Trimming took off 6 bases at V and 6 bases at J, with 20 bases between the two ends. As DNA, the CDR3 is TGCAGTGCGAGGCTCCGGGGCCTGGGGTCTGAAGCTTTCTTT. This gives the protein CSARLRGLGSEAFF.

J is TRBJ2-5 and V is TRBV28, with 11 positions matching TRBD2. In germline, CDR1 is MDHEN, CDR2 SYDVKM. V shed 6 bases, J shed 6 bases, and the junction held 3 bases outside the gene matches. The CDR3 contains 13 residues. CDR3 DNA sequence: TGTGCCAGCAGCAAGACTAGCGGGAAGACCCAGTACTTC. It yields the protein CASSKTSGKTQYF.

This chain connects TRBV4-3 to TRBJ2-1; 8 bases agree with TRBD2. This CDR3 has 17 amino acids. V lost 0 bases, J lost 4 bases, and 8 bases stayed unmatched. Germline V gives CDR1 LGHNA, CDR2 YSLEER. CDR3 sequence reads: CASSQEGVIAGYNEQFF. The DNA of the CDR3 is TGCGCCAGCAGCCAAGAGGGTGTGATAGCGGGATACAATGAGCAGTTCTTC.

A single count supports this clonotype. The J gene is TRBJ2-7, the V gene TRBV20-1; 8 positions agree with TRBD2. Per the germline V gene, CDR1 is DFQATT and CDR2 is SNEGSKA (reference sequence). Trimming took 3 bases from V and 2 from J; bases not matched to a gene: 3. CDR3 length equals 13 residues. CDR3 coding DNA: TGCAGTGCTAGGACTAGCGTGACCTACGAGCAGTACTTC. Translated: CSARTSVTYEQYF.

J is TRBJ2-5 and V is TRBV20-1; 7 bases fit TRBD2. This CDR3 spans 14 amino acids. CDR1 is DFQATT and CDR2 is SNEGSKA in the germline V gene (reference sequence). V lost 1 base, J lost 3 bases, and 5 bases stayed unmatched. The CDR3 bases are TGCAGTGCTAGAGGTCCGGGAGGTAAAGAGACCCAGTACTTC. The encoded protein is CSARGPGGKETQYF.

This chain connects TRBV15 to TRBJ2-5; possibly TRBD2 for D (5 bases). V was trimmed by 3 bases and J by 4 bases, leaving 12 bases between them. Germline loops: CDR1 LNHNV, CDR2 YYDKDF (reference sequence). This CDR3 comprises 14 residues. DNA for the CDR3: TGTGCCACCAGCAGCCCGGAGGCAGTAGAGACCCAGTACTTC. Translation gives CATSSPEAVETQYF.

The J gene is TRBJ2-1, the V gene TRBV29-1; 9 bases fit TRBD2. This CDR3 has 16 residues. The ends lost 5 bases at V and 0 bases at J; junction bases unmatched: 8. The V gene's germline CDR1 is SQVTM and CDR2 ANQGSEA. CDR3 sequence (DNA): TGCAGCGTTCTTGGACTAGCGCCGAGCTCCTACAATGAGCAGTTCTTC. Its translation is CSVLGLAPSSYNEQFF.

This clonotype was recorded only once. The V gene is TRBV5-1, the J gene TRBJ2-7; 11 bases are a match to TRBD2. Germline V gene data show CDR1 as SGHRS and CDR2 as YFSETQ. V lost 4 bases, J lost 0 bases, and 3 bases stayed unmatched. The CDR3 contains 15 residues. In DNA, the CDR3 is TGCGCCAGCAGCATTACTAGCGGGGGCTCCTACGAGCAGTACTTC. The encoded protein is CASSITSGGSYEQYF.

V and J are TRBV9 and TRBJ2-3, with TRBD2 matching over 9 bases. V was clipped by 4 bases and J by 6 bases; unmatched bases: 9. The germline V gene has CDR1 SGDLS and CDR2 YYNGEE. The CDR3 sequence is 15 residues long. CDR3 sequence: CASSPGASGDDTQYF. DNA of the CDR3: TGTGCCAGCAGCCCAGGGGCTAGCGGGGATGATACGCAGTATTTT.

V and J are TRBV20-1 and TRBJ1-2; possibly TRBD1 for D (5 bases). Germline V gene data show CDR1 as DFQATT and CDR2 as SNEGSKA (reference sequence). The V end was cut by 5 bases, the J end by 2 bases, with 21 bases between. The CDR3 is 16 residues long. Here the CDR3 reads CSAPFDIPRGNYGYTF. The CDR3 region has the DNA TGCAGTGCTCCCTTTGACATCCCAAGGGGCAACTATGGCTACACCTTC.

The rearrangement uses TRBV6-2 or TRBV6-3 and TRBJ1-2, with D unresolved. The germline V gene encodes CDR1 MNHEY and CDR2 SVGEGT. The CDR3 is 15 residues long. V was shortened by 0 bases and J by 8 bases, with 16 bases between the two germline ends. CDR3 protein: CASSYSKDRPRGYTF. For the CDR3, the DNA is TGTGCCAGCAGTTACTCAAAAGACCGGCCGCGGGGCTACACCTTC.

The genes are TRBV9 and TRBJ1-1; D is uncertain. V was cut by 4 bases and J by 0 bases, with 10 bases left in between. CDR1 and CDR2 (germline): SGDLS, YYNGEE. The CDR3 is 14 amino acids. CDR3 coding DNA: TGTGCCAGCAGCCCGCCCTATATGAACACTGAAGCTTTCTTT. Protein product: CASSPPYMNTEAFF.